This T cell receptor (beta chain) was identified during a study of cytomegalovirus exposure and HLA in healthy donors. Background on the study: One earlier analysis, a look at 150 million to 200 million T cells, found roughly 110 million unique TCR beta sequences. Notes on the study in general: In a later analysis, DRB1 alleles had the most associated TCRs; HLA-C alleles the fewest. TCR beta V- and J-gene trimming, according to a later analysis, was linked to a missense DCLRE1C variant.

Details on this clone: Its specificity is unknown.

Each donor was healthy, and each was a bone marrow donor. The germline V gene encodes CDR1 MNHNS and CDR2 SASEGT. Trimming at V came to 2 bases and at J to 9 bases, leaving 10 bases not matched to a gene. The CDR3 totals 15 residues. Primers for the PCR totalled 60 Vbeta and 13 Jbeta. Data came from immunoSEQ multiplex PCR; TCRdb stores just in-frame clones and leaves some out. The data show about 140,000 clones, with about 70% seen just once and around 1.9% held by the top ten. Sequenced sample: PBMCs. The origin of this receptor is a woman in her thirties or forties in good health and CMV-seronegative. The chain employs TRBV6-1 and TRBJ2-3, with TRBD2 matching over 8 bases. CDR3 in DNA: TGTGCCAGCAGTGAAAGAGCGGGGGCCTCGGGGACGCAGTATTTT. Amino acid sequence: CASSERAGASGTQYF.